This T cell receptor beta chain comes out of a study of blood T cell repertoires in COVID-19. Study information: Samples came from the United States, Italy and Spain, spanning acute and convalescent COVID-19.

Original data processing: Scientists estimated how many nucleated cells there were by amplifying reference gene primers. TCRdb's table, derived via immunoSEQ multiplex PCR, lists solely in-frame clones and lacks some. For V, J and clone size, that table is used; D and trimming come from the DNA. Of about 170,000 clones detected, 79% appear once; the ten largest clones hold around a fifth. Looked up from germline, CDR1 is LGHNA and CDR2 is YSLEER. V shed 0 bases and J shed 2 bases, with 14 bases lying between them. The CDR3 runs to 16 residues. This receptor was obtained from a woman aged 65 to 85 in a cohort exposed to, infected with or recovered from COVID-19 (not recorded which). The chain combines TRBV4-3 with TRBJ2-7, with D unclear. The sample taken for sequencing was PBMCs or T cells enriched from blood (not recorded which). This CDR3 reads CASSQELGSTTYEQYF. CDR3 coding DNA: TGCGCCAGCAGCCAAGAGTTGGGCAGTACCACCTACGAGCAGTACTTC.